This entry features one T cell receptor beta chain sequence. This specimen comes from a study of T cell changes during pregnancy in multiple sclerosis. Assay used: immunoSEQ multiplex PCR; TCRdb lists only in-frame clones, some missing. This sample carries 75,000 to 80,000 clones, about 93% of them seen once, and the ten largest clones take around 2.6%. Germline V gives CDR1 MNHNS, CDR2 SASEGT. V dropped 8 bases and J dropped 4 bases, with 17 bases sitting between them. This CDR3 spans 14 amino acids. This receptor was obtained from a female donor in good health, enrolled as a control in a pregnancy study. The V and J genes are TRBV6-1 and TRBJ1-2; D is perhaps TRBD1 (5 bases). Specimen: peripheral blood, collected after pregnancy. The DNA of the CDR3 is TGTGCCAGCGAGATTGGAGGGGTAAGCTATGGCTACACCTTC. It is translated as CASEIGGVSYGYTF.